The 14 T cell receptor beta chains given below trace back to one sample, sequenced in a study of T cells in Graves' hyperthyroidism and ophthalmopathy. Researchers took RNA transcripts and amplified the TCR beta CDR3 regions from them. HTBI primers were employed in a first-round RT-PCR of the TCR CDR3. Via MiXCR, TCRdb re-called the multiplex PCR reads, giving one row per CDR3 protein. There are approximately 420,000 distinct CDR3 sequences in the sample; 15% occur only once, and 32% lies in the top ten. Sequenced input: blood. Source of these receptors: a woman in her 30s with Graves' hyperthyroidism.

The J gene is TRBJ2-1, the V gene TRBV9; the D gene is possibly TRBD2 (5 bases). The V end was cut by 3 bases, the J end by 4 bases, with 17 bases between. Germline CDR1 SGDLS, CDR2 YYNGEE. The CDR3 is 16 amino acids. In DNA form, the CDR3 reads TGTGCCAGCAGCGCATGGACTGTCCAAATTTACAATGAGCAGTTCTTC. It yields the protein CASSAWTVQIYNEQFF. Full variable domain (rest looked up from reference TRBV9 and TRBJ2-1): DSGVTQTPKHLITATGQRVTLRCSPRSGDLSVYWYQQSLDQGLQFLIQYYNGEERAKGNILERFSAQQFPDLHSELNLSSLELGDSALYFCASSAWTVQIYNEQFFGPGTRLTVL.

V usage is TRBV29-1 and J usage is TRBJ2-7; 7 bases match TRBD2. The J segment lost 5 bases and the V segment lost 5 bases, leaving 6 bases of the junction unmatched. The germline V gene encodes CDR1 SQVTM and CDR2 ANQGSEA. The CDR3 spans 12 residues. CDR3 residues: CSVYDGGDEQYF. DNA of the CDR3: TGCAGCGTTTACGATGGGGGGGACGAGCAGTACTTC.

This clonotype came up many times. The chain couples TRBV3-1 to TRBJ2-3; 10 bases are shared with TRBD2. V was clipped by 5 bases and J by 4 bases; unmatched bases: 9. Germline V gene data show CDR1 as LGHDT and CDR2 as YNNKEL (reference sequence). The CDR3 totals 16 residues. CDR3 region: CASSGASGSFSDTQYF. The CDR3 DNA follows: TGTGCCAGCAGCGGAGCTAGCGGGAGTTTTTCAGATACGCAGTATTTT.

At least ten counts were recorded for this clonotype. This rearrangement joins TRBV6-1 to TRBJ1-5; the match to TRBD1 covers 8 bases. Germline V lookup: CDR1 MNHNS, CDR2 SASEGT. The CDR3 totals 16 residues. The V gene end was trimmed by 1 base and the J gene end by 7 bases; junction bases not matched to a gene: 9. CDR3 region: CASSEVMAGGMQPQHF. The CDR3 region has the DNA TGTGCCAGCAGTGAAGTGATGGCAGGGGGCATGCAGCCCCAGCATTTT.

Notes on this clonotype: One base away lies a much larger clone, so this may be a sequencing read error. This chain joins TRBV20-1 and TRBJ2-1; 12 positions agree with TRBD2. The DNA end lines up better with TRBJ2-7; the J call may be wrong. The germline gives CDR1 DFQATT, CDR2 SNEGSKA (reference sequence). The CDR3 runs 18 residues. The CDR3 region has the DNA TGCAGTGCCCCGACCCTAGCGGGAGGGCAATGGTCCTACAATGAGCAGTACTTC. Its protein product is CSAPTLAGGQWSYNEQYF.

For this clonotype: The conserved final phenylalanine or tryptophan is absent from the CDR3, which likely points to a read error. The CDR3 loop is CASSLDRGQETQYL. CDR3 DNA sequence: TGTGCCAGCAGTTTAGACAGGGGCCAAGAGACCCAGTACCTC. The V and J genes are TRBV12-3 or TRBV12-4 and TRBJ2-5; 7 bases are shared with TRBD1. J gave up 1 base and V 1 base, and 0 bases lay outside the gene matches. The CDR3 has 14 amino acids.

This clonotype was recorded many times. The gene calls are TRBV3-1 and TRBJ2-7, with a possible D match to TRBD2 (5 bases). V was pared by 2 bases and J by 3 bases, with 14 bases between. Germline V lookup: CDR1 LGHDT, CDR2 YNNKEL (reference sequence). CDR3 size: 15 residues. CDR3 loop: CASSQRGSAGYEQYF. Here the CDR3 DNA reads TGTGCCAGCAGCCAACGGGGATCCGCAGGCTACGAGCAGTACTTC.

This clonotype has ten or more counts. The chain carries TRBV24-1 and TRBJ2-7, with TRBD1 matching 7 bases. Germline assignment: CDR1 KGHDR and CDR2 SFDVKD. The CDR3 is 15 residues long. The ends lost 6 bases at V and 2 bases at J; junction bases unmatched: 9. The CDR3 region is CATSHRDRGTYEQYF. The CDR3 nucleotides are TGTGCCACCAGTCACCGGGACAGAGGCACCTACGAGCAGTACTTC.

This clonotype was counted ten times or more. In DNA form, the CDR3 reads TGTGCCTGGAGTAGACTTGTTGAGGAAGCTTTCTTT. It is translated as CAWSRLVEEAFF. The V gene is TRBV30, the J gene TRBJ1-1, with D unresolved. Germline lookup yields CDR1 GTSNPN and CDR2 SVGIG (reference sequence). Trimming took 2 bases from V and 8 from J, leaving 12 bases between them. This CDR3 spans 12 amino acids.

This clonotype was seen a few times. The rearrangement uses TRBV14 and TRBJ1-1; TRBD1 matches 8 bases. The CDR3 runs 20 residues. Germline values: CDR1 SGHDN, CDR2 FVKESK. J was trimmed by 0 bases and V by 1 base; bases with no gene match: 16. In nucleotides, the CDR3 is TGTGCCAGCAGCCAAGCTAGTTGGCTCCGACAGGGGACAATGAACACTGAAGCTTTCTTT. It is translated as CASSQASWLRQGTMNTEAFF. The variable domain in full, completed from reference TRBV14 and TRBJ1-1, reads EAGVTQFPSHSVIEKGQTVTLRCDPISGHDNLYWYRRVMGKEIKFLLHFVKESKQDESGMPNNRFLAERTGGTYSTLKVQPAELEDSGVYFCASSQASWLRQGTMNTEAFFGQGTRLTVV.

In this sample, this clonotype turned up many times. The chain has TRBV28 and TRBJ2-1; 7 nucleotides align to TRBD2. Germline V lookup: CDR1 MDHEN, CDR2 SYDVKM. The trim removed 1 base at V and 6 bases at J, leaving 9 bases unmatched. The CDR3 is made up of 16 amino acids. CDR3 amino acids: CASSLSGGGPGNEQFF. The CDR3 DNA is TGTGCCAGCAGTTTATCTGGGGGAGGGCCAGGCAATGAGCAGTTCTTC.

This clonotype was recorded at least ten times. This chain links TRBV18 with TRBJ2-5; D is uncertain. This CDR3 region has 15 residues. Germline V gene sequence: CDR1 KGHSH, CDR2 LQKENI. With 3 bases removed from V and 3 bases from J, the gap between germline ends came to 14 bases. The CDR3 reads CASSPYTPPKETQYF. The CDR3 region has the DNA TGTGCCAGCTCACCCTACACCCCACCAAAAGAGACCCAGTACTTC.

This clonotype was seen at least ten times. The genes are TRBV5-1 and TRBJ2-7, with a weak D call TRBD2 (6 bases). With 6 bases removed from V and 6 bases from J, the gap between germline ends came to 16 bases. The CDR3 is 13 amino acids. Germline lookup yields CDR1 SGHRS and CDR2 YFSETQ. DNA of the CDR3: TGCGCCAGCACGGGGCTAGCGCCAGCCGAGCAGTACTTC. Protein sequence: CASTGLAPAEQYF.

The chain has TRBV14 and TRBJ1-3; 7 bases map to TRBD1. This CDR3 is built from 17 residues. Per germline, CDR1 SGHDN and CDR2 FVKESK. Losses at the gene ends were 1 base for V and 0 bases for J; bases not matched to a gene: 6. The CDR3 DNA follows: TGTGCCAGCAGCCAAGGCCCGGACAGGAGCTCTGGAAACACCATATATTTT. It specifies CASSQGPDRSSGNTIYF.